The 7 T cell receptor beta chains listed next were all sequenced from one sample in a study of T cells in Graves' hyperthyroidism and ophthalmopathy. RNA transcripts gave rise to amplified TCR beta CDR3 regions. The HTBI primer set drove a first-round RT-PCR of the TCR CDR3. TCRdb processed the multiplex PCR reads anew with MiXCR; each CDR3 protein has one entry. The top ten hold approximately 6.8% of the sample, which has 660,000 or so distinct CDR3 sequences, just under 45% seen once. The specimen was peripheral blood or thyroid tissue (not recorded which). These receptors were obtained from an adult man with Graves' disease, either hyperthyroidism or ophthalmopathy (not recorded which).

This clonotype was detected many times. Here the CDR3 reads CATLSYGNTEAFF. The CDR3 DNA is TGTGCCACCCTATCGTACGGGAACACTGAAGCTTTCTTT. The V gene is TRBV10-3, the J gene TRBJ1-1, with no clear D. Looked up from germline, CDR1 is ENHRY and CDR2 is SYGVKD. V lost 10 bases to trimming and J lost 1 base, with 13 bases between them. The CDR3 runs to 13 residues.

As to this clonotype: A much larger clone lies one base from this, so it may be a read error. For the CDR3, the DNA is TGTGCCAGCAGTGCCGGGACTAGCGAGCGGCAGTGCTTC. Amino acids: CASSAGTSERQCF. The chain links TRBV6-5 to TRBJ2-7; 10 nucleotides align to TRBD2. Germline V lookup: CDR1 MNHEY, CDR2 SVGAGI. The CDR3 totals 13 residues.

Of note for this clonotype: The CDR3 ends on some other residue instead of the conserved phenylalanine or tryptophan, so this is likely a read error. No DNA is shown, since the ends of the CDR3 on it are uncertain; the CDR3 is the one TCRdb lists. This chain connects TRBV6-1 to TRBJ2-5; TRBD1 is the table's D call and was not checked against the DNA. Both ends counted, the CDR3 spans 10 residues. The V gene's germline CDR1 is MNHNS and CDR2 SASEGT. CDR3 sequence reads: CASSEPGGSL.

The chain carries TRBV5-1 and TRBJ2-7, with a possible D match to TRBD1 (6 bases). V was clipped by 5 bases and J by 6 bases, with 12 bases between them. The CDR3 extends over 12 amino acids. CDR1 is SGHRS, CDR2 YFSETQ, per germline. The CDR3, as DNA: TGCGCCAGCAGACTGGACAGTTCCGAGCAGTACTTC. The encoded protein is CASRLDSSEQYF. Full variable domain (remainder filled in from reference TRBV5-1 and TRBJ2-7): KAGVTQTPRYLIKTRGQQVTLSCSPISGHRSVSWYQQTPGQGLQFLFEYFSETQRNKGNFPGRFSGRQFSNSRSEMNVSTLELGDSALYLCASRLDSSEQYFGPGTRLTVT.

This clonotype was observed many times. The chain is built from TRBV7-8 and TRBJ2-7, with 9 bases matching TRBD2. The CDR3 sequence is 14 residues long. In germline, CDR1 is SGHVS, CDR2 FQNEAQ. V shed 4 bases and J 3 bases; nucleotides not matched to a gene: 4. DNA for the CDR3: TGTGCCAGCAGCTCCGGGACTAGCTTCTACGAGCAGTACTTC. Residues: CASSSGTSFYEQYF.

In its sample, this clonotype was seen a few times. The chain links TRBV6-1 to TRBJ1-1, with D uncertain. The V gene lost 2 bases and the J gene lost 4 bases, with 17 bases spanning the gap. Germline assignment: CDR1 MNHNS and CDR2 SASEGT. The CDR3 is 16 amino acids. This chain's CDR3 is CASSEFGRQTFTEAFF. In DNA, the CDR3 is TGTGCCAGCAGTGAATTTGGACGCCAGACCTTCACTGAAGCTTTCTTT.

This clonotype was detected ten times or more. V usage is TRBV2 and J usage is TRBJ1-1; 7 nucleotides align to TRBD1. V lost 6 bases and J lost 1; bases outside the gene matches: 2. CDR1 SNHLY and CDR2 FYNNEI come from the germline V gene. The CDR3 runs to 13 residues. CDR3 sequence: CASRDRKNTEAFF. CDR3 in DNA: TGTGCCAGCAGGGACAGGAAGAACACTGAAGCTTTCTTT.